This T cell receptor beta chain was documented in a study of blood T cell repertoires in COVID-19. Study in general: From the United States, Italy and Spain came samples of acute and convalescent COVID-19.

The germline CDR1 and CDR2 sequences are SGHVS and FQNEAQ. This CDR3 region has 16 residues. Concerning this clone itself: The junction departs from germline at one end; a sequencing error may be responsible.

Participant ages covered roughly 18 to 89 years across about 25 US areas. Cohorts were based on clinical histories the participants reported. The data were produced by immunoSEQ multiplex PCR, yet TCRdb's version contains in-frame clones alone and is incomplete. The table has roughly 150,000 clones, under 90% seen once. The sequence came from a man aged 45 to 65 who had recovered from COVID-19. The material sequenced was PBMCs or T cells enriched from blood (not recorded which). The rearrangement links TRBV7-8 to TRBJ2-1; D might be TRBD2 (7 bases). DNA of the CDR3: TGTGCCAGCACCTTAATAAGGGGGGGGGCCTACAATGAGCAGTTCTTC. Protein sequence: CASTLIRGGAYNEQFF.